The 19 T cell receptor beta chains below come from one sample, sequenced in a study of blood T cell repertoires in COVID-19. This table comes from immunoSEQ multiplex PCR, and its TCRdb copy is limited to in-frame clones, with some not included. Here the sample spans 200,000 to 250,000 clones, roughly 81% being singletons. The sample was peripheral blood. The receptors stem from a man aged 35-49 years with acute or convalescent COVID-19.

The rearrangement links TRBV18 to TRBJ2-1, with 9 bases that match TRBD2. Germline CDR1 is KGHSH and CDR2 is LQKENI. This CDR3 has 17 amino acids. J lost 4 bases, V lost 0 bases, and 7 bases had no gene match. The CDR3 DNA reads TGTGCCAGCTCACCACCGACTGGCGGGGGGGCTTACAATGAGCAGTTCTTC. Translation gives CASSPPTGGGAYNEQFF.

The CDR3 loop reads CASSLAGGDEQYF. CDR3 DNA: TGTGCCAGCAGCTTAGCCGGGGGGGACGAGCAGTACTTC. The J gene is TRBJ2-7, the V gene TRBV7-6, with 8 bases identical to TRBD2. Germline CDR1 is SGHVS and CDR2 is FNYEAQ. CDR3 length: 13 residues. The V segment lost 0 bases and the J segment 5 bases; nucleotides outside the gene matches: 0.

V is TRBV7-9 and J is TRBJ1-1, with 7 bases aligning to TRBD1. CDR1 is SEHNR and CDR2 is FQNEAQ in the germline V gene (reference sequence). The CDR3 spans 14 residues. With V trimmed by 1 base and J by 1 base, 0 bases remained unmatched. This CDR3 is CASSLGTGNTEAFF. The CDR3 DNA follows: TGTGCCAGCAGCTTAGGGACAGGGAACACTGAAGCTTTCTTT.

The chain recombines TRBV19 with TRBJ1-4; unclear D gene. Germline CDR1 and CDR2: LNHDA and SQIVND (reference sequence). This CDR3 region has 13 residues. With 10 bases removed from V and 8 bases from J, the gap between germline ends came to 17 bases. The CDR3 protein is CATSRSAGEKLFF. The CDR3 DNA reads as TGTGCCACCTCAAGGAGTGCTGGGGAAAAACTGTTTTTT. Full variable domain (remainder filled in from reference TRBV19 and TRBJ1-4): DGGITQSPKYLFRKEGQNVTLSCEQNLNHDAMYWYRQDPGQGLRLIYYSQIVNDFQKGDIAEGYSVSREKKESFPLTVTSAQKNPTAFYLCATSRSAGEKLFFGSGTQLSVL.

This sequence joins TRBV28 and TRBJ1-1; 10 positions match TRBD1. Germline CDR1 MDHEN, CDR2 SYDVKM. The CDR3 is 14 amino acids. Germline trimming cut 7 bases from V and 4 bases from J; bases unmatched to any gene: 6. The CDR3 reads CASTPGQGFTEAFF. The CDR3, as DNA: TGTGCCAGCACTCCGGGACAGGGGTTCACTGAAGCTTTCTTT.

The gene calls are TRBV9 and TRBJ1-4; D is uncertain. Trimming stripped 3 bases from V and 10 bases from J, with 10 bases between. The CDR3 contains 12 residues. Germline CDR1 is SGDLS and CDR2 is YYNGEE. The CDR3 nucleotides are TGTGCCAGCAGCGCGGGTATCGGAAAACTGTTTTTT. Its translation: CASSAGIGKLFF.

This chain connects TRBV5-8 to TRBJ2-3; D call uncertain. V lost 0 bases, J lost 0 bases, and 5 bases lay in between. CDR3 size: 14 residues. Germline assignment: CDR1 SGHTS and CDR2 YDEGEE. The CDR3 spells CASSLESSTDTQYF. The CDR3, as DNA: TGTGCCAGCAGCTTGGAATCGAGCACAGATACGCAGTATTTT.

This clone was seen a handful of times. The chain uses TRBV6-5 and TRBJ1-3; tentatively, D is TRBD1 (6 bases). There are 15 residues in the CDR3. Germline CDR1 MNHEY, CDR2 SVGAGI. V was pared by 7 bases and J by 2 bases, with 15 bases between. The CDR3, as DNA: TGTGCCAGCAACCCTAAAGGGGGAACTGGAAACACCATATATTTT. Amino acids: CASNPKGGTGNTIYF.

The CDR3 region is CASSLGTGASYNSPLHF. CDR3 bases: TGTGCCAGCAGCTTAGGGACAGGGGCCTCCTATAATTCACCCCTCCACTTT. The V gene is TRBV5-4, the J gene TRBJ1-6, with 10 positions matching TRBD1. The CDR3 sequence is 17 residues long. Germline CDR1 reads SGHNT; CDR2 reads YYREEE (reference sequence). V trimming: 2 bases; J trimming: 0 bases; junction bases outside the gene matches: 2. Full variable domain (missing parts from reference TRBV5-4 and TRBJ1-6): ETGVTQSPTHLIKTRGQQVTLRCSSQSGHNTVSWYQQALGQGPQFIFQYYREEENGRGNFPPRFSGLQFPNYSSELNVNALELDDSALYLCASSLGTGASYNSPLHFGNGTRLTVT.

This chain's CDR3 is CASSSGQGLNTEAFF. CDR3 DNA sequence: TGTGCCAGCAGCTCTGGACAGGGGTTGAACACTGAAGCTTTCTTT. V usage is TRBV5-4 and J usage is TRBJ1-1; TRBD1 agrees at 9 bases. The CDR3 sequence is 15 residues long. The J segment lost 0 bases and the V segment lost 3 bases, leaving 3 bases of the junction unmatched. Germline V gene sequence: CDR1 SGHNT, CDR2 YYREEE (reference sequence).

This clone showed up just a few times. The rearrangement links TRBV7-2 to TRBJ1-2; 8 nucleotides align to TRBD1. V trimming: 1 base; J trimming: 7 bases; junction bases outside the gene matches: 11. CDR1 and CDR2 (germline): SGHTA, FQGNSA. There are 16 residues in the CDR3. This chain's CDR3 is CASSLVGSRGLGGYTF. DNA for the CDR3: TGTGCCAGCAGCTTAGTAGGATCCAGGGGGCTCGGTGGCTACACCTTC.

The chain recombines TRBV7-9 with TRBJ1-4; D gene uncertain. Trimming shortened V by 2 bases and J by 4 bases, and 14 bases separated the two germline ends. The germline CDR1 and CDR2 sequences are SEHNR and FQNEAQ (reference sequence). There are 16 residues in the CDR3. CDR3 DNA sequence: TGTGCCAGCAGCTTAAATGAGGCCGGAATTAATGAAAAACTGTTTTTT. Protein sequence: CASSLNEAGINEKLFF. The entire variable domain, with the rest obtained from reference TRBV7-9 and TRBJ1-4, is as follows: DTGVSQNPRHKITKRGQNVTFRCDPISEHNRLYWYRQTLGQGPEFLTYFQNEAQLEKSRLLSDRFSAERPKGSFSTLEIQRTEQGDSAMYLCASSLNEAGINEKLFFGSGTQLSVL.

This clone was found once. The chain carries TRBV12-3 or TRBV12-4 and TRBJ2-7, with D possibly TRBD2 on 6 matching bases. V shed 1 base and J shed 3 bases, with 7 bases lying between them. The CDR3 totals 13 residues. The CDR3 sequence: CASSLGTNYEQYF. CDR3 in DNA: TGTGCCAGCAGTTTAGGGACTAACTACGAGCAGTACTTC.

The rearrangement uses TRBV9 and TRBJ2-1; 13 bases map to TRBD2. Trimming removed 4 bases from V and 0 bases from J; junction bases left unmatched: 10. The CDR3 covers 19 residues. The germline CDR1 and CDR2 sequences are SGDLS and YYNGEE. The CDR3 region is CASSHPGTSGVSSYNEQFF. For the CDR3, the DNA is TGTGCCAGCAGCCACCCCGGGACTAGCGGGGTGAGCTCCTACAATGAGCAGTTCTTC.

This chain connects TRBV9 to TRBJ2-3; weak D call: TRBD2 (6 bases). Germline loops: CDR1 SGDLS, CDR2 YYNGEE. This CDR3 is 14 amino acids long. With 1 base removed from V and 4 bases from J, the gap between germline ends came to 10 bases. The DNA for the CDR3 is TGTGCCAGCAGCGTATTCGGGGAGGCAGATACGCAGTATTTT. Protein product: CASSVFGEADTQYF.

This clone appeared a single time. V gene TRBV2 combines with J gene TRBJ1-1; 8 positions match TRBD1. The CDR3 totals 13 residues. V was pared by 6 bases and J by 7 bases, with 7 bases of the junction left unmatched. Germline V gene sequence: CDR1 SNHLY, CDR2 FYNNEI. For the CDR3, the DNA is TGTGCCAGCAGGTCGGGACAGGCTGATGAAGCTTTCTTT. It codes for CASRSGQADEAFF.

The chain recombines TRBV9 with TRBJ1-4, with D unresolved. V was clipped by 0 bases and J by 7 bases, with 13 bases between them. Germline-derived CDR1 and CDR2 are SGDLS and YYNGEE. The CDR3 covers 15 residues. This CDR3 is CASSVASAVGEKLFF. CDR3 bases: TGTGCCAGCAGCGTAGCTTCGGCGGTAGGTGAAAAACTGTTTTTT.

In nucleotides, the CDR3 is TGCGCCAGCAGCGGACAGGTGAACACAGATACGCAGTATTTT. This translates into CASSGQVNTDTQYF. This chain uses TRBV5-1 with TRBJ2-3; 7 positions match TRBD1. The CDR3 is made up of 14 amino acids. From germline, CDR1 is SGHRS and CDR2 YFSETQ. With V trimmed by 4 bases and J by 2 bases, 4 bases remained unmatched.

This clone is a singleton in its sample. The chain joins TRBV6-5 to TRBJ2-2; D uncertain. Trimming cost V 6 bases and J 8 bases, with 10 bases left between them. Germline CDR1 is MNHEY and CDR2 is SVGAGI. This CDR3 is 12 amino acids long. The CDR3 nucleotides read TGTGCCAGCAGCCGACTGAAAGGGGAGCTGTTTTTT. Translated, it gives CASSRLKGELFF.